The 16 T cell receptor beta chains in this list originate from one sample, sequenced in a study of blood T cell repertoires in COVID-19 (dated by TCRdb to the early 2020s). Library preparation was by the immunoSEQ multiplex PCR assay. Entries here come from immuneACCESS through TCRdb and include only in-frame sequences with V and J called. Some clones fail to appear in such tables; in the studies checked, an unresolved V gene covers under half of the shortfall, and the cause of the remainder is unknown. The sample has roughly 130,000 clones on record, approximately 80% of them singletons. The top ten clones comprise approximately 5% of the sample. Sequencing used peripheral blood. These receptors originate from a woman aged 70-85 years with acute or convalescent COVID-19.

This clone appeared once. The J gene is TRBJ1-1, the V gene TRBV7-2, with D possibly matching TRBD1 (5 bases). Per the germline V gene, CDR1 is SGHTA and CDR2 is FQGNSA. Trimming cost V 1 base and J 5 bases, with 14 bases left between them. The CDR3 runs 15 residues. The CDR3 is CASSLVGGSGTEAFF. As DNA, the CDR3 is TGTGCCAGCAGCTTAGTCGGGGGATCAGGAACTGAAGCTTTCTTT.

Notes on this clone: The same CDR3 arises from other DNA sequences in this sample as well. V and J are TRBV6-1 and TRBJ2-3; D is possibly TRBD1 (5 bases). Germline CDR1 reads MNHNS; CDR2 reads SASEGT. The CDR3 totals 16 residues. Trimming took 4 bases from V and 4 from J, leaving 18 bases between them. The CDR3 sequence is CASSGGDLVAADTQYF. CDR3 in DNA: TGTGCCAGCAGTGGGGGCGACCTGGTGGCGGCAGATACGCAGTATTTT.

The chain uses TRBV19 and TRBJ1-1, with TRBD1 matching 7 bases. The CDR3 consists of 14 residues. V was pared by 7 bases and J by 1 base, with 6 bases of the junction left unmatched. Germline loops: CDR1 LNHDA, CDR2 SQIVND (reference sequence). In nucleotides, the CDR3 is TGTGCCAGTATCCACAGGACAGGGAACACTGAAGCTTTCTTT. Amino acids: CASIHRTGNTEAFF.

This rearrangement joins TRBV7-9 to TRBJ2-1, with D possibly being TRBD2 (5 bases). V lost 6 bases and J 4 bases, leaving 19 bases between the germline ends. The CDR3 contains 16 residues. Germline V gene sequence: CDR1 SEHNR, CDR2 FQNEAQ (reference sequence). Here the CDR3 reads CASRARGPGNYNEQFF. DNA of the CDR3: TGTGCCAGCAGGGCCCGAGGGCCCGGGAATTACAATGAGCAGTTCTTC. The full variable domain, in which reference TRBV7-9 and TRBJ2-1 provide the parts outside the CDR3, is DTGVSQNPRHKITKRGQNVTFRCDPISEHNRLYWYRQTLGQGPEFLTYFQNEAQLEKSRLLSDRFSAERPKGSFSTLEIQRTEQGDSAMYLCASRARGPGNYNEQFFGPGTRLTVL.

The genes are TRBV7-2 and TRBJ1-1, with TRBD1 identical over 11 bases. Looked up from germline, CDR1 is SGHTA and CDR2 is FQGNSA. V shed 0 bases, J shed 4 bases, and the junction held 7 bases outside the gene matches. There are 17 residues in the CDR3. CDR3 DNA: TGTGCCAGCAGCTTAGCACCCCCGGGACAGGGGGGCACTGAAGCTTTCTTT. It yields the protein CASSLAPPGQGGTEAFF.

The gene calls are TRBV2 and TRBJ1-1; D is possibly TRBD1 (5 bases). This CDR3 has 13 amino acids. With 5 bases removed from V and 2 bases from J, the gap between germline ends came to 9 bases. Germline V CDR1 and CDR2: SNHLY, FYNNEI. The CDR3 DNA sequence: TGTGCCAGCAGTCTGGGACTCAACACTGAAGCTTTCTTT. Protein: CASSLGLNTEAFF.

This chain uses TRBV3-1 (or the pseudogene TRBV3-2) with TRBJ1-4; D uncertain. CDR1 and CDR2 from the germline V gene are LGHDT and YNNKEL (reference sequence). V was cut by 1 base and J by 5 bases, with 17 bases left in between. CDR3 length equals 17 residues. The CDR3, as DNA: TGTGCCAGCAGCCAAGGCCCCCCAGGAGGAAGGAATGAAAAACTGTTTTTT. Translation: CASSQGPPGGRNEKLFF.

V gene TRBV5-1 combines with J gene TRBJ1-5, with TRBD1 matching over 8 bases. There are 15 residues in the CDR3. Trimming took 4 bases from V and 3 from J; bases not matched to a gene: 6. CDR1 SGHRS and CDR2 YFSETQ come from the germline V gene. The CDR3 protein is CASSLQGEDNQPQHF. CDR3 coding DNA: TGCGCCAGCAGCCTACAGGGGGAGGACAATCAGCCCCAGCATTTT.

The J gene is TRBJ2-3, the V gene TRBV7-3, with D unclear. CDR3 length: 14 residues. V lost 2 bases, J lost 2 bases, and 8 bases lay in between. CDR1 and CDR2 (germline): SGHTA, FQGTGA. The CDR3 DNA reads TGTGCCAGCAGCTTAGGTGGCCTCACAGATACGCAGTATTTT. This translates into CASSLGGLTDTQYF.

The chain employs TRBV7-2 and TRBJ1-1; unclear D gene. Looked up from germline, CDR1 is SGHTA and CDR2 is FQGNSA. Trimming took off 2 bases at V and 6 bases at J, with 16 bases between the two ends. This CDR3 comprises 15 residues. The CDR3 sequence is CASSLIPRGEAEAFF. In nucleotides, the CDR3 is TGTGCCAGCAGCTTAATACCCCGCGGAGAGGCTGAAGCTTTCTTT.

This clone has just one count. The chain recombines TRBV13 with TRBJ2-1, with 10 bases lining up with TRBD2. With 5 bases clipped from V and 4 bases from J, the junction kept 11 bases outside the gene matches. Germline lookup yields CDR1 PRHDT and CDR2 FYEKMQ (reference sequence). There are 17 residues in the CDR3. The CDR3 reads CASSPRTSGAIYNEQFF. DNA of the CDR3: TGTGCCAGCAGCCCCAGGACTAGCGGAGCTATTTACAATGAGCAGTTCTTC.

CDR3 region: CASSRRGYGNTIYF. In DNA, the CDR3 is TGTGCCAGCAGCCGCAGGGGATATGGAAACACCATATATTTT. The V gene is TRBV7-2, the J gene TRBJ1-3; a possible D gene is TRBD1 (6 bases). V lost 5 bases and J 3 bases, leaving 11 bases between the germline ends. The germline V gene has CDR1 SGHTA and CDR2 FQGNSA. The CDR3 length is 14 residues.

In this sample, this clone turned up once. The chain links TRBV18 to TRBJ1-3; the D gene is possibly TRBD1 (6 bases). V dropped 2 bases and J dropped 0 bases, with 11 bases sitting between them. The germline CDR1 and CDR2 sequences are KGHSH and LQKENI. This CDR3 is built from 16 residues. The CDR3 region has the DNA TGTGCCAGCTCACCAGCAACAGGGAGCTCTGGAAACACCATATATTTT. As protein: CASSPATGSSGNTIYF. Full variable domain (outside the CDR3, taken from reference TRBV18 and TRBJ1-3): NAGVMQNPRHLVRRRGQEARLRCSPMKGHSHVYWYRQLPEEGLKFMVYLQKENIIDESGMPKERFSAEFPKEGPSILRIQQVVRGDSAAYFCASSPATGSSGNTIYFGEGSWLTVV.

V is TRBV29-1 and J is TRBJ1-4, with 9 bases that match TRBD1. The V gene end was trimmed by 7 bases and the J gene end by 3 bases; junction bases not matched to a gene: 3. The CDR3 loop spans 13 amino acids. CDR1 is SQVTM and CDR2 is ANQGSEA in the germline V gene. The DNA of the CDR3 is TGCAGCGCTGGACAGGGGCCTAATGAAAAACTGTTTTTT. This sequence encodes CSAGQGPNEKLFF.

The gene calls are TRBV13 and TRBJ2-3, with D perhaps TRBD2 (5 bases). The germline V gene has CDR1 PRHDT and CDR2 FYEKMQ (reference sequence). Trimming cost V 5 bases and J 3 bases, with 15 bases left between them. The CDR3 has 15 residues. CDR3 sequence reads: CASSRRTTRTDTQYF. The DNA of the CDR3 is TGTGCCAGCAGCCGGCGAACAACTAGGACAGATACGCAGTATTTT.

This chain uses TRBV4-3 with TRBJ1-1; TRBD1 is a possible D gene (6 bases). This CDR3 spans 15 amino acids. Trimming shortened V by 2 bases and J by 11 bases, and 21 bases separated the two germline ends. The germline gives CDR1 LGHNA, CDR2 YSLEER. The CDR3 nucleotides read TGCGCCAGCAGCCAACATAAAAGCGAGGGGGGGGCGGCTTTCTTT. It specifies CASSQHKSEGGAAFF.